These 2 T cell receptor beta chains were all obtained from the same sample, sequenced in a study of T cells in Graves' hyperthyroidism and ophthalmopathy. The source material, RNA transcripts, was used to amplify TCR beta CDR3 regions. HTBI primers drove first-round RT-PCR of the TCR CDR3. TCRdb independently ran MiXCR on the multiplex PCR reads; one entry per CDR3 protein. The data show about 720,000 distinct CDR3 sequences, approximately 18% seen once. The sequenced sample was blood. These receptors came from a woman in her forties or fifties with Graves' hyperthyroidism that later progressed to Graves' ophthalmopathy.

The table lists this clonotype with a few counts. V usage is TRBV7-2 and J usage is TRBJ2-1; D uncertain. Germline CDR1 reads SGHTA; CDR2 reads FQGNSA. V lost 4 bases and J lost 8, with 9 bases in between. This CDR3 has 12 residues. CDR3 protein: CASSSNRYEQFF. The CDR3 nucleotides are TGTGCCAGCAGCTCTAATAGGTATGAGCAGTTCTTC. Complete variable domain (other parts from reference TRBV7-2 and TRBJ2-1): GAGVSQSPSNKVTEKGKDVELRCDPISGHTALYWYRQSLGQGLEFLIYFQGNSAPDKSGLPSDRFSAERTGGSVSTLTIQRTQQEDSAVYLCASSSNRYEQFFGPGTRLTVL.

This clonotype has just one count. As DNA, the CDR3 is TGTGCCAGCAGCTTAGTTCAGAGGGACACTGAAGCTTTCTTT. Its protein product is CASSLVQRDTEAFF. The rearrangement uses TRBV7-8 and TRBJ1-1; no reliable D call. Germline CDR1 SGHVS, CDR2 FQNEAQ. Trimming took off 1 base at V and 3 bases at J, with 9 bases between the two ends. The CDR3 runs to 14 residues.